This T cell receptor beta chain was sequenced during a study of T-cell memory formation after mild COVID-19. Study at large: For the most part, TCR clusters were specific to one donor.

TCRdb re-called the 5' RACE reads through MiXCR, storing one row per CDR3 protein. The sample yields about 50,000 distinct CDR3 sequences, 9% to 15% seen once. The sample holds a few counts of this clonotype. Its target is not known. The CDR3 runs to 15 residues. The germline gives CDR1 LGHDT, CDR2 YNNKEL (reference sequence). Between the trimmed V and J ends, which lost 1 base and 5 bases, there was a span of 15 bases. Study-wide points: CD4+ contracting clones were mainly CM and EM; CD8+ ones, EMRA.

This receptor was obtained from a man aged 18 to 29 who had mild COVID-19 (a few samples of this study predate the infection). Cell type and time point are not known. V is TRBV3-1 and J is TRBJ2-7, with a possible D match to TRBD1 (5 bases). Sequenced sample: PBMCs or a T cell subset sorted from them (not recorded which). The CDR3 DNA reads TGTGCCAGCAGCCAAGTCCGCAGGGCTAAGGACGAGCAGTACTTC. Protein product: CASSQVRRAKDEQYF.